This is a list of T cell receptor beta chains from one sample in a study of T cells in Graves' hyperthyroidism and ophthalmopathy. MiXCR, run by TCRdb on the multiplex PCR reads, gives a single entry per CDR3 protein. This sample carries some 770,000 distinct CDR3 sequences, about 17% of them seen once, and the ten largest clones take approximately 8.4%. The sequencing sample was made of blood. The receptors come from a man aged 18 to 30 with Graves' hyperthyroidism. Both conserved end residues are part of each CDR3. The D gene is left open where the match is weak. Part of the rows lack a size; the others show once, few, many or a class for expanded clones.

clone_size,d_call,j_call,v_call,cdr3_nt,cdr3_aa
few,TRBD1,TRBJ1-1,TRBV10-1,TGCGCCAGCAGTTCTACAGGGGATTGGACTGAAGCTTTCTTT,CASSSTGDWTEAFF
-,TRBD1,TRBJ1-1,TRBV19,TGTGCCAGTAGTAGGACCACCGGGACAGTGGCGAACACTGAAGCTTTCTTT,CASSRTTGTVANTEAFF
many,-,TRBJ2-5,TRBV2,TGTGCCAGCAGTGAAGACTGGGGCCCAGCGAGGGTCCAGTACTTC,CASSEDWGPARVQYF
many,-,TRBJ2-7,TRBV5-6,TGTGCCAGCAACGTCCTGACATACGAGCAGTACTTC,CASNVLTYEQYF
many,-,TRBJ1-1,TRBV19,TGTGCCAGTAGTCCTGGACGTGAGGGAACTGAAGCTTTCTTT,CASSPGREGTEAFF
few,TRBD2,TRBJ2-2,TRBV20-1,TGCAGTGCTTTCTTACGCGGGAGAAACACCGGGGAGCTGTTTTTT,CSAFLRGRNTGELFF
many,TRBD1,TRBJ1-1,TRBV6-2/TRBV6-3,TGTGCCAGCAGTTACTCCGGGACAGCTAACACTGAAGCTTTCTTT,CASSYSGTANTEAFF
few,TRBD2,TRBJ2-1,TRBV10-3,TGTGCCATCAGTGAGAGCGGGAAGGACAATGAGCAGTTCTTC,CAISESGKDNEQFF
-,-,TRBJ2-1,TRBV10-1,TGCGCCAGCACTTCTATCCCGGGGCCACGGGAAGGTTACAATGAGCAGTTCTTC,CASTSIPGPREGYNEQFF
many,-,TRBJ2-7,TRBV6-1,TGTGCCGTAAGGGGGGCCGCCTACGAGCAGTACTTC,CAVRGAAYEQYF
many,-,TRBJ1-1,TRBV11-3,TGTGCCACCCAGGAGACTGAAGCTTTCTTT,CATQETEAFF
many,-,TRBJ1-2,TRBV30,TGTGCCGTCGACCGGACGCGGCCGTCACGCTACACCTTC,CAVDRTRPSRYTF
many,TRBD2,TRBJ2-7,TRBV20-1,TGCAGTGCTCCGTCCGCCCTCTTAGCGGGAACCTACGAGCAGTACTTC,CSAPSALLAGTYEQYF
few,TRBD2,TRBJ2-4,TRBV6-5,TGTGCCAGCAGTTACTCGGGAGGGGACATTCAGTACTTC,CASSYSGGDIQYF
many,-,TRBJ2-1,TRBV7-9,TGTGCCAGCAGCCTCTTGTCGGGTCACTACAATGAGCAGTTCTTC,CASSLLSGHYNEQFF
once,TRBD1,TRBJ2-7,TRBV29-1,TGCAGCGTCTCCGGGACAGACTCCTACGAGCAGTACTTC,CSVSGTDSYEQYF
few,-,TRBJ1-1,TRBV6-1,TGTGCCAGCAGCCAGGGGTTTGGCACTGAAGCTTTCTTT,CASSQGFGTEAFF
many,-,TRBJ2-1,TRBV12-3/TRBV12-4,TGTGCCAGCAGTTTTGGAGCGGGTGAGCAGTTCTTC,CASSFGAGEQFF
-,-,TRBJ1-1,TRBV7-8,TGTGCCAGCAGCTTACAGGGGCCCGCGACTGAAGCTTTCTTT,CASSLQGPATEAFF
many,-,TRBJ1-2,TRBV5-4,TGTGCCAGCAGCCGAGGGGCCAGCTATGGCTACACCTTC,CASSRGASYGYTF
many,-,TRBJ1-3,TRBV2,TGTGCCAGCAGTTTGACTGTGAGCTCTGGAAACACCATATATTTT,CASSLTVSSGNTIYF
-,TRBD1,TRBJ1-5,TRBV15,TGTGCCACCAGCAGAGCAGGGGGCCAGGGTCAGCCCCAGCATTTT,CATSRAGGQGQPQHF
-,-,TRBJ2-7,TRBV27,TGTGCCACCTCCTGGGGGGGGCAGGGGGCAGAGGAGCAGTACTTC,CATSWGGQGAEEQYF
few,TRBD2,TRBJ2-5,TRBV6-2/TRBV6-3,TGTGCCAGCAGTTACGGTGGCGGGAGGGCCTCACAAGAGACCCAGTACTTC,CASSYGGGRASQETQYF
-,-,TRBJ2-3,TRBV7-2,TGTGTCCCGCGGAGCGGCAACACAGATACGCAGTATTTT,CVPRSGNTDTQYF
-,TRBD2,TRBJ2-1,TRBV20-1,TGCAGTGTTTTCGTCATGGGACTAGCAAATGAGCAGTTCTTC,CSVFVMGLANEQFF
few,-,TRBJ2-7,TRBV30,TGTGCCTGGGGTGGCGGGACCTACGAGCAGTACTTC,CAWGGGTYEQYF
many,TRBD2,TRBJ2-3,TRBV28,TGTGCCAGCAGGCCCCATATGGGGGGGAAGACAGATACGCAGTATTTT,CASRPHMGGKTDTQYF
-,-,TRBJ2-2,TRBV29-1,TGCAGCGTTGTCGGCAGATCCACCGGGGAGCTGTTTTTT,CSVVGRSTGELFF
-,-,TRBJ2-7,TRBV7-9,TGTGCCAGCAGCTTAGGGATACTAGTGCGCGACGAGCAGTACTTC,CASSLGILVRDEQYF
many,-,TRBJ2-1,TRBV28,TGTGCCATCTTTCCCCTCGGAGGAGGGGTTGGAAATGAGCAGTTCTTC,CAIFPLGGGVGNEQFF
many,TRBD1,TRBJ2-2,TRBV28,TGTGCCAGCAGCGAGACCGGGACAGGGACCACCGGGGAGCTGTTTTTT,CASSETGTGTTGELFF
many,-,TRBJ2-7,TRBV28,TGTGCCAGCAGTTTAGATTCTGAGAAGCAGTACTTC,CASSLDSEKQYF
many,TRBD2,TRBJ2-7,TRBV28,TGTGCCAGCAGTCCCCTCCTTGAGAGCGGGAGGTCCTACGAGCAGTACTTC,CASSPLLESGRSYEQYF
many,-,TRBJ2-7,TRBV7-3,TGTGCCAGCAGCTTAAATCCTACCTACGAGCAGTACTTC,CASSLNPTYEQYF